These 17 T cell receptor beta chains were all obtained from the same sample, sequenced in a study of cytomegalovirus exposure and HLA in healthy donors. 60 Vbeta and 13 Jbeta primers were used in PCR. Profiled with immunoSEQ multiplex PCR; TCRdb holds only in-frame clones, not every one. The sample yields about 190,000 clones, roughly 80% seen once. The sequencing input was PBMCs. These receptors were collected from a woman aged 30 to 39 in good health and CMV-seropositive.

The gene calls are TRBV4-2 and TRBJ2-7, with 10 bases lining up with TRBD2. Germline V lookup: CDR1 LGHNA, CDR2 YNFKEQ. J was trimmed by 4 bases and V by 0 bases; bases with no gene match: 6. The CDR3 extends over 16 amino acids. The CDR3 spells CASSQDPGTSDYEQYF. For the CDR3, the DNA is TGTGCCAGCAGCCAAGATCCCGGGACTAGCGATTACGAGCAGTACTTC.

The chain employs TRBV19 and TRBJ1-2; 9 bases line up with TRBD1. The V segment lost 7 bases and the J segment 5 bases; nucleotides outside the gene matches: 11. The germline V gene encodes CDR1 LNHDA and CDR2 SQIVND (reference sequence). This CDR3 has 15 residues. The CDR3 sequence is CASTVYGTGTYGYTF. The CDR3 DNA follows: TGTGCCAGTACCGTATACGGGACAGGGACGTATGGCTACACCTTC.

J is TRBJ2-5 and V is TRBV28, with TRBD2 identical over 11 bases. Per germline, CDR1 MDHEN and CDR2 SYDVKM. The junction had 8 bases not matched to a gene; V was cut back by 1 base and J by 4 bases. The CDR3 has 17 amino acids. The CDR3 spells CASSLLTSGRGGETQYF. The CDR3 bases are TGTGCCAGCAGTTTATTAACTAGCGGGAGAGGGGGAGAGACCCAGTACTTC. The complete variable domain, with remaining parts taken from reference TRBV28 and TRBJ2-5, reads DVKVTQSSRYLVKRTGEKVFLECVQDMDHENMFWYRQDPGLGLRLIYFSYDVKMKEKGDIPEGYSVSREKKERFSLILESASTNQTSMYLCASSLLTSGRGGETQYFGPGTRLLVL.

This clone was found a few times. This chain joins TRBV6-5 and TRBJ2-1; tentatively, D is TRBD2 (6 bases). Germline CDR1 and CDR2: MNHEY and SVGAGI. CDR3 size: 14 residues. Trimming stripped 7 bases from V and 6 bases from J, with 16 bases between. The CDR3 bases are TGTGCCAGCAATCCACTTTCGGGGGTCAATGAGCAGTTCTTC. Translation gives CASNPLSGVNEQFF.

The V gene is TRBV4-2, the J gene TRBJ1-1, with a weak D call TRBD1 (5 bases). The CDR3 loop spans 14 amino acids. Deletions cut 0 bases from V and 0 bases from J, with 5 bases between. The germline V gene has CDR1 LGHNA and CDR2 YNFKEQ. CDR3 in amino acids: CASSQDRVNTEAFF. CDR3 in DNA: TGTGCCAGCAGCCAAGACAGGGTGAACACTGAAGCTTTCTTT.

This clone was detected only a few times. CDR3 region: CASSLVSGRPSGELFF. The CDR3 nucleotides read TGCGCCAGCAGCTTGGTTAGCGGGAGGCCAAGCGGGGAGCTGTTTTTT. This sequence joins TRBV5-1 and TRBJ2-2; 10 bases align to TRBD2. This CDR3 region has 16 residues. Germline V CDR1 and CDR2: SGHRS, YFSETQ. Trimming cost V 0 bases and J 7 bases; bases outside gene matches: 6.

This rearrangement joins TRBV11-2 to TRBJ1-6, with D perhaps matching TRBD1 (5 bases). Per germline, CDR1 SGHAT and CDR2 FQNNGV. This CDR3 is 16 amino acids long. Trimming took off 4 bases at V and 7 bases at J, with 17 bases between the two ends. CDR3 in amino acids: CASSSTTAGVNSPLHF. The CDR3 DNA reads as TGTGCCAGCAGCTCTACGACAGCGGGGGTAAATTCACCCCTCCACTTT.

V usage is TRBV27 and J usage is TRBJ1-6; D unresolved. Germline-derived CDR1 and CDR2 are MNHEY and SMNVEV (reference sequence). V was pared by 3 bases and J by 14 bases, with 14 bases between. The CDR3 consists of 13 residues. This chain's CDR3 is CASSLVGASSLHF. For the CDR3, the DNA is TGTGCCAGCAGTTTGGTGGGCGCCTCTTCCCTCCACTTT.

CDR3 sequence reads: CASSFRGTYGAEAFF. CDR3 nucleotides: TGTGCCAGCAGTTTCAGGGGCACCTATGGCGCTGAAGCTTTCTTT. The J gene is TRBJ1-1, the V gene TRBV28, with D possibly being TRBD1 (6 bases). CDR3 length: 15 residues. The germline V and J ends were trimmed by 3 bases and 6 bases, with 17 bases remaining between them. Germline assignment: CDR1 MDHEN and CDR2 SYDVKM.

In this sample, this clone turned up a few times. This rearrangement joins TRBV5-4 to TRBJ2-5; TRBD2 agrees at 10 bases. The J segment lost 4 bases and the V segment lost 0 bases, leaving 6 bases of the junction unmatched. CDR1 and CDR2 (germline): SGHNT, YYREEE (reference sequence). This CDR3 has 16 residues. DNA of the CDR3: TGTGCCAGCAGCTTGGAAAGCGGGAGGGCCTCAGAGACCCAGTACTTC. It is translated as CASSLESGRASETQYF.

The chain links TRBV6-5 to TRBJ2-5, with 7 bases matching TRBD1. The closer fit of TRBJ2-7 to the DNA end suggests the J call may be wrong. Germline CDR1 reads MNHEY; CDR2 reads SVGAGI. This CDR3 comprises 14 residues. CDR3 DNA sequence: TGTGCCAGCAGTTCTCGACAGGGTATCTACGAGCAGTACTTC. Its protein is CASSSRQGIYEQYF.

This clone is a singleton in its sample. The CDR3 region is CASSIGTGYYEQYF. The CDR3 region has the DNA TGTGCCAGTAGTATAGGGACAGGTTACTACGAGCAGTACTTC. The V call is TRBV19, the J call TRBJ2-5, with 7 bases that match TRBD1. Gene TRBJ2-7 matches the end of the DNA better, so the J call may be wrong. This CDR3 contains 14 residues. Germline CDR1 LNHDA, CDR2 SQIVND (reference sequence).

This chain uses TRBV6-1 with TRBJ1-1; possibly TRBD1 for D (5 bases). CDR1 and CDR2 (germline): MNHNS, SASEGT. With 5 bases removed from V and 0 bases from J, the gap between germline ends came to 13 bases. The CDR3 runs to 15 residues. DNA of the CDR3: TGTGCCAGCAGTAGACGACAGACCATGAACACTGAAGCTTTCTTT. It yields the protein CASSRRQTMNTEAFF.

The chain recombines TRBV21-1 with TRBJ2-5; no DNA check was done on the table's D call, TRBD1. TRBV21-1 is a listed pseudogene. This CDR3 comprises 13 residues. Here the CDR3 reads CASSNRTGEEQYF. CDR3 coding DNA: TGTGCCAGCAGCAACAGGACAGGGGAAGAGCAGTACTTC.

This chain uses TRBV6-4 with TRBJ1-1; tentatively, D is TRBD1 (6 bases). V was pared by 0 bases and J by 11 bases, with 16 bases between. The CDR3 is 14 residues long. Germline CDR1 is MRHNA and CDR2 is SNTAGT. CDR3 residues: CASSDSRRGAVAFF. Written as DNA, the CDR3 is TGTGCCAGCAGTGACTCTCGCAGGGGCGCAGTCGCTTTCTTT.

For the CDR3, the DNA is TGTGCCAGCAGCTTGATGAGTACTAGCGGGTTGGAGCAGTACTTC. This encodes CASSLMSTSGLEQYF. The rearrangement uses TRBV5-4 and TRBJ2-7, with TRBD2 identical over 9 bases. J lost 7 bases, V lost 1 base, and 9 bases had no gene match. CDR1 and CDR2 from the germline V gene are SGHNT and YYREEE (reference sequence). The CDR3 loop spans 15 amino acids.

This clone came up a few times. The chain links TRBV7-9 to TRBJ1-3; the D gene is possibly TRBD1 (6 bases). This CDR3 contains 14 residues. Trimming took 5 bases from V and 4 from J, leaving 12 bases between them. Germline V lookup: CDR1 SEHNR, CDR2 FQNEAQ (reference sequence). The chain's CDR3 is CASSNRDKGNTIYF. The CDR3 coding sequence is TGTGCCAGCAGCAACCGGGACAAAGGAAACACCATATATTTT.